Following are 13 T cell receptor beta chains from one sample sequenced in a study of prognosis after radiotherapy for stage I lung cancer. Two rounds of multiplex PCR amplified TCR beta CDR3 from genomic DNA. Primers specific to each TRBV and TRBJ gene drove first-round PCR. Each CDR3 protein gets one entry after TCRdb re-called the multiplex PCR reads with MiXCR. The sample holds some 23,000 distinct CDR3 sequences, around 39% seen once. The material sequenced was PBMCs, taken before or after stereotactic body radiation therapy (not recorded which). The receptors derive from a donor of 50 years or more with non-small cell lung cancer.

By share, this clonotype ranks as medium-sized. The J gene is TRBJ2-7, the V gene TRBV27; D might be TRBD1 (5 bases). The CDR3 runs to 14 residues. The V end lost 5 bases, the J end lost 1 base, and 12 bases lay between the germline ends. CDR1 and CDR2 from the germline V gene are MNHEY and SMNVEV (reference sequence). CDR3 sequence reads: CASSTSRVSYEQYF. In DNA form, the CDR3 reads TGTGCCAGCAGTACCTCCAGGGTTTCCTACGAGCAGTACTTC.

CDR3 DNA: TGTGCCAGTAGTACCCCCCTAATCGACAGGGCCCATCAGCCCCAGCATTTT. Residues: CASSTPLIDRAHQPQHF. The genes are TRBV19 and TRBJ1-5; 7 bases line up with TRBD1. V trimming: 4 bases; J trimming: 5 bases; junction bases outside the gene matches: 14. The CDR3 covers 17 residues. Germline V lookup: CDR1 LNHDA, CDR2 SQIVND (reference sequence).

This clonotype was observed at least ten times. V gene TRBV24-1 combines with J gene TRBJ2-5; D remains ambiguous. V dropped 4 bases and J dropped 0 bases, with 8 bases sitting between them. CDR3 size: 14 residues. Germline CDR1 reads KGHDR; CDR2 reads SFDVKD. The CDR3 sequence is CATSDGNYQETQYF. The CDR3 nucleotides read TGTGCCACCAGTGACGGAAACTACCAAGAGACCCAGTACTTC.

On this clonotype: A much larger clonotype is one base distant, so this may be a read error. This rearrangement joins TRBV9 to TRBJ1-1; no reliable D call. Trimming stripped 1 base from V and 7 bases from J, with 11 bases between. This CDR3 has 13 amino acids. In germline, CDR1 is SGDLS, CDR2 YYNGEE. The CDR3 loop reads CASSVKPSIEAFF. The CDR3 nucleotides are TGTGCCAGCAGCGTAAAACCCTCGATTGAAGCTTTCTTT.

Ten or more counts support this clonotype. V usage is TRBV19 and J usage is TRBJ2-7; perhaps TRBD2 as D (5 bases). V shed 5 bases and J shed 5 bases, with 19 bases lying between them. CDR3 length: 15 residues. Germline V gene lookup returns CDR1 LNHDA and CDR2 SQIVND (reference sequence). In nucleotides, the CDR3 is TGTGCCAGTAGTGTTGGTCCCCTGGAGGTCAACGAGCAGTACTTC. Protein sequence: CASSVGPLEVNEQYF. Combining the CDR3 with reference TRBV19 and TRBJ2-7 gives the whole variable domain DGGITQSPKYLFRKEGQNVTLSCEQNLNHDAMYWYRQDPGQGLRLIYYSQIVNDFQKGDIAEGYSVSREKKESFPLTVTSAQKNPTAFYLCASSVGPLEVNEQYFGPGTRLTVT.

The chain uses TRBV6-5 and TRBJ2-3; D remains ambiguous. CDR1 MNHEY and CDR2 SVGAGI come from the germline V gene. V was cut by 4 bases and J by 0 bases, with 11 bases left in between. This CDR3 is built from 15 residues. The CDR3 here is CASSLQSLSTDTQYF. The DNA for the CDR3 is TGTGCCAGCAGTTTACAGAGCTTAAGCACAGATACGCAGTATTTT.

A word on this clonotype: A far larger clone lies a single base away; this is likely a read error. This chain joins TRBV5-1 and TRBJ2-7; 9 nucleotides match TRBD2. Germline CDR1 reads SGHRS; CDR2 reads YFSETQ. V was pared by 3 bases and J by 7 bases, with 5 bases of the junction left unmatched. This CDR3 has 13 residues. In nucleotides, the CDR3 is TGCGCCAGCAGCTGGTTAGCGGGAGATGAGCAGTACTTC. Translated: CASSWLAGDEQYF.

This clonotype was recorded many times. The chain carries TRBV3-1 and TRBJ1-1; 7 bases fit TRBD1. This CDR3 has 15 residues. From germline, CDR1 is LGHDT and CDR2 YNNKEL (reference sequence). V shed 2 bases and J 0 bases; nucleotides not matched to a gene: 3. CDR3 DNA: TGTGCCAGCAGCCAATGGGACAGTATGAACACTGAAGCTTTCTTT. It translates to CASSQWDSMNTEAFF.

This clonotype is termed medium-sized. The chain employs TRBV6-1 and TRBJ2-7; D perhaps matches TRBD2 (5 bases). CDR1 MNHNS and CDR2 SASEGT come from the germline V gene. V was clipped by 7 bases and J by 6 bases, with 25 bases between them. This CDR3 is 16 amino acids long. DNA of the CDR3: TGTGCCAGCACCCCAGCGGCGGGCGGAACATATGTCGAGCAGTACTTC. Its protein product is CASTPAAGGTYVEQYF.

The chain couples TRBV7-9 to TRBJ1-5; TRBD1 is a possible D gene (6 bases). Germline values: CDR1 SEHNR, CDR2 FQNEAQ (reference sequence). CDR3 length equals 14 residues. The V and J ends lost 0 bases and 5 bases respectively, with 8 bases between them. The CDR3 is CASSLAGGDQPQHF. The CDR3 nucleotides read TGTGCCAGCAGCTTAGCGGGGGGCGATCAGCCCCAGCATTTT. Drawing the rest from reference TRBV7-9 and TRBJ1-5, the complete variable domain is DTGVSQNPRHKITKRGQNVTFRCDPISEHNRLYWYRQTLGQGPEFLTYFQNEAQLEKSRLLSDRFSAERPKGSFSTLEIQRTEQGDSAMYLCASSLAGGDQPQHFGDGTRLSIL.

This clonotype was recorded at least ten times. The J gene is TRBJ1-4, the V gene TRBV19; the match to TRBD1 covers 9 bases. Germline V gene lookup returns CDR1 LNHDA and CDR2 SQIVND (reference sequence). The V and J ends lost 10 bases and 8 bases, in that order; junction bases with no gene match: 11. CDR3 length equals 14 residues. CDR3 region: CATMDRGSREKLFF. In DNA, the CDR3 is TGTGCCACCATGGACAGGGGTTCTCGGGAAAAACTGTTTTTT.

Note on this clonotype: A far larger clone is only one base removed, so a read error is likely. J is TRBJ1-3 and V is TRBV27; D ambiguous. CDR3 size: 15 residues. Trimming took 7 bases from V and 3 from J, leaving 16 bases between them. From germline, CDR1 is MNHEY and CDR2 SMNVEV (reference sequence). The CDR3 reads CASIPNSGVGNTIYF. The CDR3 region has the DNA TGTGCCAGCATTCCGAACAGCGGCGTTGGAAACACCATATATTTT.

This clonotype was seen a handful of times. CDR3 in DNA: TGTGCCAGCAGTCTTCAGGGTGGCAATCAGCCCCAGCATTTT. Protein sequence: CASSLQGGNQPQHF. This sequence joins TRBV12-3 or TRBV12-4 and TRBJ1-5, with D tentatively TRBD1 (5 bases). V was trimmed by 5 bases and J by 2 bases, leaving 10 bases between them. This CDR3 comprises 14 residues.